This T cell receptor beta chain was identified during a study of T cell changes during pregnancy in multiple sclerosis. The ends were cut back, 6 bases at V and 5 bases at J, with 11 bases in the middle. The CDR3 totals 13 residues. From germline, CDR1 is SGHRS and CDR2 YFSETQ. Clones were read by immunoSEQ multiplex PCR, and TCRdb kept only the in-frame ones, dropping some. The data show more than 90,000 clones, with around 92% seen just once and just over 2% held by the top ten. The chain employs TRBV5-1 and TRBJ2-2; D possibly corresponds to TRBD1 (6 bases). This clonotype was obtained from a female donor with multiple sclerosis, enrolled in a pregnancy study. This sample comprised peripheral blood, obtained after pregnancy. The CDR3 protein is CASTDSETGELFF. DNA for the CDR3: TGCGCCAGCACGGACAGTGAGACCGGGGAGCTGTTTTTT.